This paragraph reports one T cell receptor beta chain. Per germline, CDR1 MNHNY and CDR2 SVGAGI (reference sequence). The CDR3 consists of 13 residues. V lost 4 bases, J lost 1 base, and 6 bases lay in between. The repertoire was sequenced with immunoSEQ multiplex PCR; TCRdb's copy has only in-frame clones and lacks some. The table lists fewer than 250,000 clones, approximately 87% of them singletons. The data belong to a study of blood T cell repertoires in COVID-19. This chain connects TRBV6-6 to TRBJ2-3, with no clear D. The clonotype was recovered from a woman between 70 and 85 years old with acute or convalescent COVID-19. The sample was peripheral blood. The CDR3: CASSSPGTDTQYF. CDR3 nucleotide sequence: TGTGCCAGCAGTTCCCCCGGCACAGATACGCAGTATTTT.